This T cell receptor beta chain was retrieved from a study of tumor and adjacent non-tumor tissue in lung cancer. The library came from three nested PCR rounds adapted from ARM-PCR protocols. Using its own MiXCR run on the multiplex PCR reads, TCRdb lists one record per CDR3 protein. The data hold more than 85,000 distinct CDR3 sequences, with over 75% observed a single time. This sample's RNA came from whole unsorted tissue. Per the germline V gene, CDR1 is LNHNV and CDR2 is YYDKDF (reference sequence). This CDR3 has 15 residues. Deletions cut 2 bases from V and 8 bases from J, with 15 bases between.

The chain employs TRBV15 and TRBJ1-4, with D hard to call. Sequencing was done on a sample of lung tumor tissue. This TCR was sampled from a man between 65 and 85 years old with non-small cell lung cancer. The chain's CDR3 is CATSRSHQFDEKLFF. The CDR3 nucleotides read TGTGCCACCAGCAGATCTCACCAATTCGACGAAAAACTGTTTTTT. Complete variable domain (other parts from reference TRBV15 and TRBJ1-4): DAMVIQNPRYQVTQFGKPVTLSCSQTLNHNVMYWYQQKSSQAPKLLFHYYDKDFNNEADTPDNFQSRRPNTSFCFLDIRSPGLGDTAMYLCATSRSHQFDEKLFFGSGTQLSVL.